The entry that follows covers one T cell receptor (beta chain) sequence. Its antigen remains unknown. The PCR had 60 Vbeta and 13 Jbeta primers. Original methodology: A later analysis counted approximately 80 million unique TCR beta chains, about 11 million shared. The protocol was immunoSEQ multiplex PCR, while the TCRdb copy is restricted to in-frame clones and leaves out a portion. V, J and clone size reflect that table, while D and trimming were determined from the DNA. This table holds 200,000 or so clones, roughly four fifths found once. The data stem from a study of cytomegalovirus exposure and HLA in healthy donors. General study results and limits: Donor immune exposure was known only as CMV serostatus.

The germline V gene encodes CDR1 MGHDK and CDR2 SYGVNS. The CDR3 has 15 residues. V lost 1 base to trimming and J lost 8 bases; unmatched junction nucleotides: 7. The sample consisted of PBMCs. The chain uses TRBV25-1 and TRBJ1-2; 10 nucleotides align to TRBD1. This receptor was identified in a woman between 18 and 29 years old in good health and CMV-seronegative. The CDR3 protein is CASSELDRGSGGYTF. The CDR3 region has the DNA TGTGCCAGCAGTGAATTGGACAGGGGGTCGGGCGGCTACACCTTC.